These 27 T cell receptor beta chains share one sample of origin, sequenced in a study of Ad26.COV2.S vaccination and SARS-CoV-2 variants. Treatment noted: approximately 18 received Ad26.COV2.S at low or high dose, single or two shots; a few received placebo; per-sample allocation not given. Sampling occurred on day 63 after the first vaccine or placebo injection. Clones were sequenced by immunoSEQ multiplex PCR, and TCRdb holds only the in-frame ones, with some missing. Here the sample spans 330,000 or so clones, around 90% being singletons. Specimen: peripheral blood, collected in a trial of Ad26.COV2.S vaccine versus placebo. These receptors originate from a person aged 18-65 years who received the Ad26.COV2.S COVID-19 vaccine or a placebo.

In nucleotides, the CDR3 is TGTGCCAGCAGGTGGGGGAGGACTAATGAAAAACTGTTTTTT. As protein: CASRWGRTNEKLFF. The chain uses TRBV7-8 and TRBJ1-4; D is possibly TRBD1 (5 bases). Trimming took 6 bases from V and 2 from J, leaving 10 bases between them. CDR1 is SGHVS, CDR2 FQNEAQ, per germline. The CDR3 contains 14 residues.

The J gene is TRBJ1-1, the V gene TRBV12-5; unclear D gene. CDR1 is LGHNT, CDR2 FRNRAP, per germline. This CDR3 has 12 amino acids. V lost 1 base and J 4 bases, leaving 4 bases between the germline ends. In DNA form, the CDR3 reads TGTGCTAGTGGTTTGGGTTTCACTGAAGCTTTCTTT. This encodes CASGLGFTEAFF.

This chain joins TRBV19 and TRBJ2-7, with D perhaps matching TRBD1 (5 bases). Trimming stripped 3 bases from V and 1 base from J, with 13 bases between. This CDR3 is 15 amino acids long. CDR1 is LNHDA, CDR2 SQIVND, per germline (reference sequence). Here the CDR3 reads CASSISVGASYEQYF. In DNA, the CDR3 is TGTGCCAGTAGTATCAGTGTTGGGGCTTCCTACGAGCAGTACTTC.

The chain carries TRBV10-3 and TRBJ2-7; D is unresolved. Deletions cut 3 bases from V and 2 bases from J, with 5 bases between. The CDR3 has 12 amino acids. Per the germline V gene, CDR1 is ENHRY and CDR2 is SYGVKD. The CDR3 is CAISDRTYEQYF. The CDR3 DNA sequence: TGTGCCATCAGTGACAGAACCTACGAGCAGTACTTC.

A single count supports this clone. V gene TRBV7-2 combines with J gene TRBJ2-7; unclear D gene. With 1 base removed from V and 0 bases from J, the gap between germline ends came to 4 bases. The CDR3 has 13 residues. Germline values: CDR1 SGHTA, CDR2 FQGNSA. DNA for the CDR3: TGTGCCAGCAGCTTAGATTTCTCCTACGAGCAGTACTTC. Protein: CASSLDFSYEQYF.

This chain uses TRBV12-5 with TRBJ2-2; D remains unclear. The germline CDR1 and CDR2 sequences are LGHNT and FRNRAP. The CDR3 covers 17 residues. Trimming shortened V by 3 bases and J by 5 bases, and 19 bases separated the two germline ends. The CDR3 here is CASGLRVSPGLTGELFF. CDR3 sequence (DNA): TGTGCTAGTGGTTTACGGGTCTCTCCAGGATTAACCGGGGAGCTGTTTTTT.

V gene TRBV5-1 combines with J gene TRBJ2-2; D could derive from TRBD1 or TRBD2 (7 bases each). The V and J ends lost 2 bases and 6 bases respectively, with 26 bases between them. The CDR3 contains 19 residues. The germline V gene has CDR1 SGHRS and CDR2 YFSETQ. Here the CDR3 reads CASSFRRSGGQIIPGELFF. The CDR3 coding sequence is TGCGCCAGCAGCTTTCGGCGGTCGGGGGGACAGATCATTCCCGGGGAGCTGTTTTTT.

The CDR3 loop is CASSSGGGSPEAFF. The CDR3 DNA follows: TGTGCCAGCAGCTCAGGGGGGGGTTCCCCTGAAGCTTTCTTT. This chain connects TRBV11-3 to TRBJ1-1; 7 bases agree with TRBD1. The germline CDR1 and CDR2 sequences are SGHNT and YENEEA. J was trimmed by 6 bases and V by 4 bases; bases with no gene match: 8. The length of the CDR3 is 14 residues.

V and J are TRBV27 and TRBJ1-2; TRBD1 aligns across 7 bases. The CDR3 sequence is 15 residues long. V dropped 2 bases and J dropped 7; count of bases not matched to a gene: 10. CDR1 is MNHEY and CDR2 is SMNVEV in the germline V gene (reference sequence). The CDR3 sequence is CASSLGQGGLSGYTF. The CDR3 coding sequence is TGTGCCAGCAGTTTAGGCCAAGGGGGCCTTAGTGGCTACACCTTC.

The chain is built from TRBV6-5 and TRBJ1-5; D is undetermined. This CDR3 comprises 13 residues. The V gene lost 5 bases and the J gene lost 4 bases, with 9 bases spanning the gap. Germline CDR1 and CDR2: MNHEY and SVGAGI. The CDR3 protein is CASSPDGNQPQHF. Written as DNA, the CDR3 is TGTGCCAGCAGTCCCGACGGAAATCAGCCCCAGCATTTT.

This clone came up a few times. The chain couples TRBV24-1 to TRBJ2-1, with 11 bases fitting TRBD2. The CDR3 totals 14 residues. CDR1 and CDR2 from the germline V gene are KGHDR and SFDVKD. V was clipped by 3 bases and J by 10 bases; unmatched bases: 4. This CDR3 is CATSDQTSGIEQFF. The CDR3 coding sequence is TGTGCCACCAGTGATCAGACTAGCGGGATCGAGCAGTTCTTC.

The chain is built from TRBV10-3 and TRBJ1-6; 7 positions match TRBD1. CDR1 and CDR2 (germline): ENHRY, SYGVKD. V gave up 3 bases and J gave up 9 bases; unmatched junction bases: 11. CDR3 size: 16 residues. In nucleotides, the CDR3 is TGTGCCATCAGTGACCCCGGGACAGCCGGGGCTTCACCCCTCCACTTT. It encodes CAISDPGTAGASPLHF.

For the CDR3, the DNA is TGTGCCAGCCGAATGTCAGGACTAACAATGGAGACCCAGTACTTC. Translated, it gives CASRMSGLTMETQYF. The chain recombines TRBV7-2 with TRBJ2-5; TRBD2 is a possible D gene (6 bases). The germline V gene has CDR1 SGHTA and CDR2 FQGNSA. This CDR3 has 15 amino acids. The V end lost 8 bases, the J end lost 5 bases, and 21 bases lay between the germline ends.

The V and J genes are TRBV5-5 and TRBJ2-7, with 7 positions matching TRBD1. Germline V gene sequence: CDR1 SGHKS, CDR2 YYEKEE (reference sequence). The CDR3 runs to 14 residues. V lost 1 base to trimming and J lost 3 bases; unmatched junction nucleotides: 4. The CDR3 DNA sequence: TGTGCCAGCAGCTTGAACCCAGGGGGCTACGAGCAGTACGTC. Amino acids: CASSLNPGGYEQYV.

Concerning this clone: Other nucleotide sequences in the sample specify the same CDR3. The chain employs TRBV18 and TRBJ1-2, with no clear D. V was shortened by 2 bases and J by 1 base, with 5 bases between the two germline ends. CDR1 is KGHSH and CDR2 is LQKENI in the germline V gene. This CDR3 is 13 amino acids long. The CDR3 region has the DNA TGTGCCAGCTCACCAACAGTTAACTATGGCTACACCTTC. This encodes CASSPTVNYGYTF.

The V gene is TRBV7-3, the J gene TRBJ2-2, with TRBD1 matching 9 bases. Germline CDR1 reads SGHTA; CDR2 reads FQGTGA. Trimming at V came to 5 bases and at J to 6 bases, leaving 7 bases not matched to a gene. The CDR3 extends over 15 amino acids. The CDR3 is CASSQDRGGAGELFF. The CDR3 DNA sequence: TGTGCCAGCAGCCAGGACAGGGGAGGAGCCGGGGAGCTGTTTTTT.

This chain links TRBV5-6 with TRBJ1-3, with unresolved D. Germline lookup yields CDR1 SGHDT and CDR2 YYEEEE. The CDR3 is made up of 15 amino acids. Between the trimmed V and J ends, which lost 2 bases and 0 bases, there was a span of 9 bases. The CDR3 sequence is CASSLGPSSGNTIYF. DNA of the CDR3: TGTGCCAGCAGCTTAGGACCGTCCTCTGGAAACACCATATATTTT.

The rearrangement links TRBV27 to TRBJ2-3; unclear D gene. The germline gives CDR1 MNHEY, CDR2 SMNVEV (reference sequence). Trimming cost V 1 base and J 0 bases, with 5 bases left between them. This CDR3 contains 14 residues. CDR3 in amino acids: CASSLWVSTDTQYF. The CDR3 nucleotides are TGTGCCAGCAGTTTATGGGTCAGCACAGATACGCAGTATTTT.

This clone has a handful of counts. The CDR3 sequence: CASRLAHRGLAAAYEQYF. The CDR3 coding sequence is TGTGCAAGTCGCTTAGCGCATCGGGGACTAGCGGCCGCCTACGAGCAGTACTTC. This chain connects TRBV12-2 to TRBJ2-7; TRBD2, the table's D call, lacks a check against the DNA. TRBV12-2 is a recognized pseudogene. CDR3 length: 18 residues.

This clone has a single count. The rearrangement uses TRBV20-1 and TRBJ2-7; possible D gene TRBD1, 6 bases. The CDR3 totals 13 residues. CDR1 and CDR2 (germline): DFQATT, SNEGSKA (reference sequence). Deletions cut 3 bases from V and 2 bases from J, with 11 bases between. The CDR3 reads CSASGQSTYEQYF. CDR3 nucleotides: TGCAGTGCTAGTGGACAGTCGACCTACGAGCAGTACTTC.

This chain links TRBV4-3 with TRBJ2-3; D gene ambiguous. The V end lost 4 bases, the J end lost 2 bases, and 7 bases lay between the germline ends. CDR1 LGHNA and CDR2 YSLEER come from the germline V gene. The CDR3 covers 13 residues. CDR3 coding DNA: TGCGCCAGCAGCCTGGCCTTCACAGATACGCAGTATTTT. As protein: CASSLAFTDTQYF.

This CDR3 is CASSLGGGDPVYNEQFF. CDR3 DNA sequence: TGTGCCAGCAGCTTAGGAGGTGGGGACCCGGTTTACAATGAGCAGTTCTTC. The J gene is TRBJ2-1, the V gene TRBV7-2, with D perhaps given as TRBD1 or TRBD2 (5 bases each). The V gene's germline CDR1 is SGHTA and CDR2 FQGNSA. Trimming took off 1 base at V and 4 bases at J, with 17 bases between the two ends. This CDR3 has 17 residues.

The chain uses TRBV5-4 and TRBJ1-2; no reliable D call. CDR3 length equals 16 residues. Germline V lookup: CDR1 SGHNT, CDR2 YYREEE (reference sequence). V lost 3 bases, J lost 0 bases, and 15 bases lay in between. The chain's CDR3 is CASSSMMDSPNYGYTF. CDR3 coding DNA: TGTGCCAGCAGCTCGATGATGGACTCACCTAACTATGGCTACACCTTC.

The J gene is TRBJ1-1, the V gene TRBV5-1; weak D call: TRBD1 (5 bases). The CDR3 extends over 15 amino acids. The germline gives CDR1 SGHRS, CDR2 YFSETQ. The V end lost 0 bases, the J end lost 5 bases, and 14 bases lay between the germline ends. CDR3 amino acids: CASSLEDKSRTEAFF. The CDR3 bases are TGCGCCAGCAGCTTGGAGGACAAAAGTAGGACTGAAGCTTTCTTT.

This clone appeared once. The genes are TRBV4-3 and TRBJ1-2; perhaps TRBD1 as D (5 bases). The germline V gene has CDR1 LGHNA and CDR2 YSLEER. The CDR3 consists of 15 residues. Trimming cost V 1 base and J 1 base, with 10 bases left between them. The CDR3 reads CASSQAGTGNYGYTF. CDR3 in DNA: TGCGCCAGCAGCCAAGCCGGGACTGGTAACTATGGCTACACCTTC.

This chain connects TRBV6-5 to TRBJ1-3; 7 positions agree with TRBD1. V shed 7 bases, J shed 2 bases, and the junction held 5 bases outside the gene matches. CDR1 and CDR2 from the germline V gene are MNHEY and SVGAGI. The length of the CDR3 is 14 residues. The CDR3, as DNA: TGTGCCAGCACCCGGGACAGCACTGGAAACACCATATATTTT. It specifies CASTRDSTGNTIYF.

CDR3 sequence: CASRRQMNTEAFF. As DNA, the CDR3 is TGTGCCAGCAGACGACAGATGAACACTGAAGCTTTCTTT. V and J are TRBV12-3 or TRBV12-4 and TRBJ1-1, with a weak D call TRBD1 (5 bases). The CDR3 is 13 residues long. Trimming took 6 bases from V and 0 from J, leaving 8 bases between them.